These 5 T cell receptor beta chains came from one sample sequenced in a study of T cell responses to AZD1222 COVID-19 vaccine. Repertoires were generated with immunoSEQ multiplex PCR, while TCRdb's copy carries only in-frame clones and drops some. This table has roughly 150,000 clones, 88% appearing once. The material sequenced was peripheral blood, taken on day 0 of MenACWY control vaccination. The source of these receptors is an adult in good health.

This sequence joins TRBV4-3 and TRBJ2-1; the match to TRBD2 covers 16 bases. This CDR3 has 21 amino acids. Germline loops: CDR1 LGHNA, CDR2 YSLEER. Germline trimming cut 4 bases from V and 2 bases from J; bases unmatched to any gene: 14. The CDR3: CASSRPFFGTSGRAAYNEQFF. The CDR3 bases are TGCGCCAGCAGCCGCCCTTTTTTCGGGACTAGCGGGAGGGCCGCCTACAATGAGCAGTTCTTC.

V and J are TRBV28 and TRBJ2-1; no firm D call. CDR3 size: 11 residues. From germline, CDR1 is MDHEN and CDR2 SYDVKM. V lost 6 bases and J lost 10, with 10 bases in between. The CDR3 spells CASRAFLEQFF. DNA for the CDR3: TGTGCCAGCAGGGCCTTTCTGGAGCAGTTCTTC.

This chain links TRBV5-6 with TRBJ2-7, with D possibly matching TRBD2 (6 bases). V lost 4 bases, J lost 1 base, and 12 bases lay in between. CDR1 and CDR2 from the germline V gene are SGHDT and YYEEEE. The CDR3 length is 14 residues. The CDR3 loop is CASSQGLFSYEQYF. As DNA, the CDR3 is TGTGCCAGCAGCCAGGGACTTTTTTCCTACGAGCAGTACTTC.

This sequence joins TRBV15 and TRBJ2-1; D not certain. V was shortened by 0 bases and J by 7 bases, with 10 bases between the two germline ends. This CDR3 is 14 amino acids long. Germline CDR1 LNHNV, CDR2 YYDKDF (reference sequence). The CDR3 bases are TGTGCCACCAGCAGAGATAAGGGCCAGAATGAGCAGTTCTTC. It specifies CATSRDKGQNEQFF.

The chain employs TRBV6-2 or TRBV6-3 and TRBJ2-2, with 9 bases matching TRBD2. Germline V gene data show CDR1 as MNHEY and CDR2 as SVGEGT. Trimming at V came to 6 bases and at J to 4 bases, leaving 6 bases not matched to a gene. The CDR3 contains 15 residues. The CDR3 is CASSLAGSVTGELFF. The CDR3 DNA follows: TGTGCCAGCAGCCTAGCGGGGTCGGTCACCGGGGAGCTGTTTTTT.